Listed here are 18 T cell receptor beta chains from one sample, sequenced in a study of identical twins. TCRdb re-called the 5' RACE reads with MiXCR, one entry per CDR3 protein. This table has a few hundred thousand distinct CDR3 sequences, approximately 17% appearing once. The sequencing input was naive T cells sorted from blood. These receptors came from a man aged 50-59 years in good health.

This clonotype was seen many times. The gene calls are TRBV5-1 and TRBJ2-3; a weak D match, TRBD1 (6 bases). Germline-derived CDR1 and CDR2 are SGHRS and YFSETQ. This CDR3 comprises 16 residues. The germline V and J ends were trimmed by 0 bases and 2 bases, with 13 bases remaining between them. CDR3 in amino acids: CASSLVAGDFTDTQYF. CDR3 bases: TGCGCCAGCAGCTTGGTGGCAGGGGATTTCACAGATACGCAGTATTTT.

The V and J genes are TRBV20-1 and TRBJ2-7, with unresolved D. From germline, CDR1 is DFQATT and CDR2 SNEGSKA (reference sequence). The CDR3 sequence is 13 residues long. Trimming stripped 0 bases from V and 0 bases from J, with 6 bases between. DNA of the CDR3: TGCAGTGCTAGAGATCTGGGCTCCTACGAGCAGTACTTC. Translated: CSARDLGSYEQYF.

Details on this clonotype: A much larger clonotype is one base distant, so this may be a read error. The chain joins TRBV6-5 to TRBJ1-1, with D hard to call. This CDR3 has 13 amino acids. The ends were cut back, 2 bases at V and 3 bases at J, with 7 bases in the middle. CDR1 and CDR2 from the germline V gene are MNHEY and SVGAGI. The CDR3 DNA follows: TGTGCCAGCAGTTACGTACCATACACTGAAGCTTTCTTT. Protein product: CASSYVPYTEAFF.

A few counts support this clonotype. Written as DNA, the CDR3 is TGTGCCAGCAGCTTGGTAGCGGGGACCTCCTACGAGCAGTACTTC. Amino acids: CASSLVAGTSYEQYF. The J gene is TRBJ2-7, the V gene TRBV7-2, with 8 positions matching TRBD2. Germline CDR1 reads SGHTA; CDR2 reads FQGNSA. J gave up 0 bases and V 3 bases, and 4 bases lay outside the gene matches. The CDR3 runs to 15 residues. The full variable domain, its missing parts supplied by reference TRBV7-2 and TRBJ2-7, is GAGVSQSPSNKVTEKGKDVELRCDPISGHTALYWYRQSLGQGLEFLIYFQGNSAPDKSGLPSDRFSAERTGGSVSTLTIQRTQQEDSAVYLCASSLVAGTSYEQYFGPGTRLTVT.

This clonotype has just a few counts. This chain joins TRBV6-1 and TRBJ2-7, with D tentatively TRBD1 (6 bases). With 7 bases removed from V and 1 base from J, the gap between germline ends came to 14 bases. Germline V gene lookup returns CDR1 MNHNS and CDR2 SASEGT. This CDR3 contains 14 residues. Here the CDR3 DNA reads TGTGCCAGCATGGGGGCCTCCAAATCCTACGAGCAGTACTTC. The encoded protein is CASMGASKSYEQYF.

In this sample, this clonotype turned up a few times. The rearrangement links TRBV5-6 to TRBJ2-5; TRBD2 matches at 9 bases. Germline V lookup: CDR1 SGHDT, CDR2 YYEEEE. There are 16 residues in the CDR3. Trimming cost V 2 bases and J 1 base; bases outside gene matches: 6. The chain's CDR3 is CASSFPGGRAQETQYF. The CDR3 bases are TGTGCCAGCAGCTTCCCGGGCGGGAGGGCCCAAGAGACCCAGTACTTC. Using reference TRBV5-6 and TRBJ2-5 for the parts outside the CDR3, the full variable domain is DAGVTQSPTHLIKTRGQQVTLRCSPKSGHDTVSWYQQALGQGPQFIFQYYEEEERQRGNFPDRFSGHQFPNYSSELNVNALLLGDSALYLCASSFPGGRAQETQYFGPGTRLLVL.

In this sample, this clonotype turned up a few times. The chain employs TRBV6-1 and TRBJ2-7; D gene unclear. Germline V lookup: CDR1 MNHNS, CDR2 SASEGT. V was pared by 6 bases and J by 3 bases, with 6 bases between. This CDR3 contains 11 residues. The CDR3 DNA sequence: TGTGCCAGCAGGGAAAACTACGAGCAGTACTTC. Its translation is CASRENYEQYF.

The chain couples TRBV5-4 to TRBJ1-1; 10 nucleotides align to TRBD1. The germline gives CDR1 SGHNT, CDR2 YYREEE (reference sequence). CDR3 size: 16 residues. V trimming: 4 bases; J trimming: 0 bases; junction bases outside the gene matches: 6. The CDR3 here is CASSLGTGVMNTEAFF. CDR3 DNA: TGTGCCAGCAGCCTCGGGACAGGGGTCATGAACACTGAAGCTTTCTTT.

Only a few counts were recorded for this clonotype. The rearrangement uses TRBV7-6 and TRBJ1-2; TRBD1 matches 9 bases. Per the germline V gene, CDR1 is SGHVS and CDR2 is FNYEAQ. With 5 bases clipped from V and 2 bases from J, the junction kept 6 bases outside the gene matches. The CDR3 has 15 residues. CDR3: CASSPGTGPNYGYTF. In nucleotides, the CDR3 is TGTGCCAGCAGCCCTGGGACAGGGCCCAACTATGGCTACACCTTC. Full variable domain (outside the CDR3, taken from reference TRBV7-6 and TRBJ1-2): GAGVSQSPRYKVTKRGQDVALRCDPISGHVSLYWYRQALGQGPEFLTYFNYEAQQDKSGLPNDRFSAERPEGSISTLTIQRTEQRDSAMYRCASSPGTGPNYGYTFGSGTRLTVV.

This clonotype was detected only a few times. The chain joins TRBV9 to TRBJ2-2, with a weak D call TRBD2 (6 bases). CDR1 is SGDLS, CDR2 YYNGEE, per germline. Trimming removed 0 bases from V and 1 base from J, with 10 bases in between. This CDR3 has 16 amino acids. The CDR3 sequence: CASSVVGGMNTGELFF. For the CDR3, the DNA is TGTGCCAGCAGCGTAGTCGGGGGAATGAACACCGGGGAGCTGTTTTTT.

As for this clonotype: Since a much larger clone is just one base distant, this may be a read error. The chain links TRBV12-3 or TRBV12-4 to TRBJ2-3, with D maybe TRBD1 (6 bases). This CDR3 is 17 amino acids long. The V end lost 3 bases, the J end lost 1 base, and 17 bases lay between the germline ends. In nucleotides, the CDR3 is TGTGCCAGCAGTTTCCCTTTGGGGGCAGACCGCACAGATACGCAGTATTTT. Its protein product is CASSFPLGADRTDTQYF.

This clonotype was counted ten times or more. V usage is TRBV5-1 and J usage is TRBJ2-7, with 9 bases aligning to TRBD1. Germline values: CDR1 SGHRS, CDR2 YFSETQ. The trim removed 4 bases at V and 6 bases at J, leaving 2 bases unmatched. This CDR3 comprises 12 residues. CDR3 loop: CASSTTGGEQYF. CDR3 in DNA: TGCGCCAGCAGCACGACAGGGGGCGAGCAGTACTTC.

On this clonotype: Its ends do not fully match the called genes, so a read error is possible. This sequence joins TRBV12-3 or TRBV12-4 and TRBJ2-4; tentatively, D is TRBD2 (5 bases). The CDR3 is made up of 17 amino acids. The CDR3 reads CASSLAGNHRAKNIQYF. The CDR3 DNA sequence: TGTGCCAGCAGCTTAGCCGGGAATCATCGGGCCAAAAACATTCAGTACTTC.

This clonotype was observed at least ten times. This chain connects TRBV20-1 to TRBJ2-3, with D maybe TRBD2 (6 bases). V was clipped by 1 base and J by 1 base, with 18 bases between them. Germline values: CDR1 DFQATT, CDR2 SNEGSKA (reference sequence). The CDR3 spans 17 residues. The CDR3 sequence: CSARALFGTSRTDTQYF. The DNA for the CDR3 is TGCAGTGCTAGAGCTCTATTTGGGACTTCACGCACAGATACGCAGTATTTT.

This clonotype was seen a few times. The V call is TRBV7-2, the J call TRBJ2-7; D ambiguous. The CDR3 totals 14 residues. CDR1 is SGHTA and CDR2 is FQGNSA in the germline V gene. Between the trimmed V and J ends, which lost 1 base and 3 bases, there was a span of 10 bases. CDR3 protein: CASSLDSNGYEQYF. CDR3 nucleotide sequence: TGTGCCAGCAGCTTAGACAGCAACGGCTACGAGCAGTACTTC.

This clonotype appeared a single time. This chain links TRBV15 with TRBJ2-2; the D is unclear. CDR3 length: 18 amino acids. V was pared by 1 base and J by 7 bases, with 22 bases between. The V gene's germline CDR1 is LNHNV and CDR2 YYDKDF (reference sequence). Here the CDR3 DNA reads TGTGCCACCAGCAGAGCCCGTTTGATGATAGGGCGAAGCGGGGAGCTGTTTTTT. Its protein product is CATSRARLMIGRSGELFF.

This clonotype has a handful of counts. This sequence joins TRBV6-2 or TRBV6-3 and TRBJ1-5, with TRBD1 as a possible D gene (5 bases). Trimming took off 5 bases at V and 2 bases at J, with 28 bases between the two ends. Per germline, CDR1 MNHEY and CDR2 SVGEGT. This CDR3 is 20 amino acids long. The CDR3 loop is CASSTRGRSGRSPRNQPQHF. CDR3 nucleotides: TGTGCCAGCAGTACCCGGGGACGGTCCGGACGATCGCCCCGCAATCAGCCCCAGCATTTT.

The chain employs TRBV12-3 or TRBV12-4 and TRBJ2-3; D uncertain. This CDR3 region has 14 residues. The V end lost 3 bases, the J end lost 2 bases, and 9 bases lay between the germline ends. CDR3 DNA sequence: TGTGCCAGCAGTTTTTACCGGAACACAGATACGCAGTATTTT. It yields the protein CASSFYRNTDTQYF.